These 20 T cell receptor beta chains share one sample of origin, sequenced in a study of memory CD4+ T cells and cytomegalovirus serostatus. Single viable CD3+CD4+CD8-CD45RO+ cells were sorted as the memory CD4+ T cells. Repertoires were generated with immunoSEQ multiplex PCR, while TCRdb's copy carries only in-frame clones and drops some. The table includes about 61,000 clones, 82% detected once. Sequencing was done on a sample of memory CD4+ T cells from blood. The receptors were sampled from an adult in good health and CMV-seronegative.

This chain uses TRBV4-2 with TRBJ1-2; tentative D call: TRBD1 (5 bases). V lost 0 bases and J 5 bases, leaving 13 bases between the germline ends. CDR1 is LGHNA, CDR2 YNFKEQ, per germline. This CDR3 region has 15 residues. The CDR3 sequence is CASSQEGGTYYGYTF. The DNA of the CDR3 is TGTGCCAGCAGCCAAGAGGGGGGGACCTATTATGGCTACACCTTC.

This rearrangement joins TRBV6-5 to TRBJ1-2; D is uncertain. This CDR3 comprises 12 residues. CDR1 and CDR2 from the germline V gene are MNHEY and SVGAGI. V was cut by 10 bases and J by 1 base, with 10 bases left in between. The chain's CDR3 is CATQEFNYGYTF. CDR3 nucleotide sequence: TGTGCCACCCAAGAATTTAACTATGGCTACACCTTC.

V usage is TRBV7-2 and J usage is TRBJ1-3; the D is unclear. Trimming stripped 4 bases from V and 4 bases from J, with 11 bases between. Germline V CDR1 and CDR2: SGHTA, FQGNSA. This CDR3 has 14 amino acids. The CDR3 sequence: CASSSPTMGNTIYF. The CDR3 region has the DNA TGTGCCAGCAGCTCGCCGACGATGGGAAACACCATATATTTT.

The V gene is TRBV2, the J gene TRBJ2-2; 8 bases line up with TRBD1. V was pared by 8 bases and J by 0 bases, with 5 bases of the junction left unmatched. CDR3 length: 15 residues. CDR1 and CDR2 from the germline V gene are SNHLY and FYNNEI. DNA of the CDR3: TGTGCCAGCGCCGAGGACAGGGCGAACACCGGGGAGCTGTTTTTT. As protein: CASAEDRANTGELFF.

This chain links TRBV7-2 with TRBJ2-1; 10 positions match TRBD2. With 5 bases clipped from V and 10 bases from J, the junction kept 5 bases outside the gene matches. Germline CDR1 and CDR2: SGHTA and FQGNSA. This CDR3 has 13 amino acids. CDR3 region: CASSPTTSGEQFF. The CDR3 nucleotides are TGTGCCAGCAGCCCTACGACTAGCGGGGAGCAGTTCTTC. The complete variable domain, with remaining parts taken from reference TRBV7-2 and TRBJ2-1, reads GAGVSQSPSNKVTEKGKDVELRCDPISGHTALYWYRQSLGQGLEFLIYFQGNSAPDKSGLPSDRFSAERTGGSVSTLTIQRTQQEDSAVYLCASSPTTSGEQFFGPGTRLTVL.

The DNA of the CDR3 is TGTGCCAGCAGCCCAGGACAGATGTACTATGGCTACACCTTC. Amino acid sequence: CASSPGQMYYGYTF. The J gene is TRBJ1-2, the V gene TRBV7-2, with D possibly matching TRBD1 (6 bases). Trimming removed 5 bases from V and 3 bases from J, with 13 bases in between. The germline CDR1 and CDR2 sequences are SGHTA and FQGNSA. This CDR3 has 14 amino acids.

J is TRBJ1-4 and V is TRBV19; 7 bases are shared with TRBD1. V shed 6 bases and J 4 bases; nucleotides not matched to a gene: 5. The germline V gene encodes CDR1 LNHDA and CDR2 SQIVND (reference sequence). CDR3 length: 14 residues. Here the CDR3 reads CASRTTGLNEKLFF. The DNA of the CDR3 is TGTGCCAGTAGGACGACAGGGCTTAATGAAAAACTGTTTTTT.

The chain carries TRBV6-4 and TRBJ2-1, with D tentatively TRBD2 (6 bases). Germline CDR1 is MRHNA and CDR2 is SNTAGT. Trimming left V 5 bases short and J 0 bases short, with 14 bases between. This CDR3 contains 16 residues. The CDR3: CASSTTRGSSYNEQFF. CDR3 nucleotide sequence: TGTGCCAGCAGTACGACACGGGGGAGCTCCTACAATGAGCAGTTCTTC.

The genes are TRBV9 and TRBJ2-2, with 13 bases aligning to TRBD2. V trimming: 5 bases; J trimming: 0 bases; junction bases outside the gene matches: 13. Germline-derived CDR1 and CDR2 are SGDLS and YYNGEE. The CDR3 has 20 amino acids. The CDR3 spells CASSAPRLAGGLTNTGELFF. The CDR3 DNA is TGTGCCAGCAGTGCTCCCAGACTAGCGGGGGGTCTCACGAACACCGGGGAGCTGTTTTTT. Drawing the rest from reference TRBV9 and TRBJ2-2, the complete variable domain is DSGVTQTPKHLITATGQRVTLRCSPRSGDLSVYWYQQSLDQGLQFLIQYYNGEERAKGNILERFSAQQFPDLHSELNLSSLELGDSALYFCASSAPRLAGGLTNTGELFFGEGSRLTVL.

V gene TRBV11-2 combines with J gene TRBJ1-5; maybe TRBD1 (5 bases). This CDR3 contains 16 residues. Germline V gene lookup returns CDR1 SGHAT and CDR2 FQNNGV. V dropped 5 bases and J dropped 8 bases, with 22 bases sitting between them. CDR3 protein: CASSPGGWQNSEPQHF. In DNA form, the CDR3 reads TGTGCCAGCAGCCCGGGGGGGTGGCAGAATTCGGAGCCCCAGCATTTT.

This chain links TRBV27 with TRBJ1-2; weak D call: TRBD1 (5 bases). V lost 6 bases and J lost 5, with 16 bases in between. From germline, CDR1 is MNHEY and CDR2 SMNVEV (reference sequence). This CDR3 is built from 14 residues. The CDR3 DNA reads TGTGCCAGCAGCCCCCGTGGGGGGGAATATGGCTACACCTTC. Protein: CASSPRGGEYGYTF.

This clone was picked up a small number of times. The chain couples TRBV5-1 to TRBJ1-2; D possibly corresponds to TRBD1 (5 bases). The CDR3 loop spans 14 amino acids. V lost 0 bases and J 6 bases, leaving 12 bases between the germline ends. Germline CDR1 is SGHRS and CDR2 is YFSETQ. The CDR3 protein is CASSLEQGRHGYTF. The CDR3, as DNA: TGCGCCAGCAGCTTGGAGCAGGGCCGCCATGGCTACACCTTC.

V usage is TRBV7-3 and J usage is TRBJ2-5, with 8 nucleotides matching TRBD2. Germline V gene data show CDR1 as SGHTA and CDR2 as FQGTGA. The V segment lost 5 bases and the J segment 2 bases; nucleotides outside the gene matches: 4. The CDR3 extends over 14 amino acids. This chain's CDR3 is CASSRGGGQETQYF. CDR3 nucleotide sequence: TGTGCCAGCAGCCGGGGGGGAGGACAAGAGACCCAGTACTTC.

This rearrangement joins TRBV7-6 to TRBJ1-4, with TRBD1 as a possible D gene (5 bases). Deletions cut 5 bases from V and 7 bases from J, with 20 bases between. The CDR3 contains 16 residues. The germline V gene encodes CDR1 SGHVS and CDR2 FNYEAQ. CDR3 region: CASSPRPAGGSEKLFF. DNA for the CDR3: TGTGCCAGCAGCCCCCGCCCCGCCGGGGGAAGTGAAAAACTGTTTTTT.

The rearrangement links TRBV7-3 to TRBJ2-3; TRBD2 matches at 8 bases. V shed 5 bases, J shed 6 bases, and the junction held 10 bases outside the gene matches. Looked up from germline, CDR1 is SGHTA and CDR2 is FQGTGA. This CDR3 has 15 amino acids. The DNA for the CDR3 is TGTGCCAGCAGCCGTAGCGGGGACAAGGAGGATACGCAGTATTTT. It yields the protein CASSRSGDKEDTQYF.

CDR3 in amino acids: CASSEAPKRGQVAVTLKNIQYF. Here the CDR3 DNA reads TGTGCCAGCAGTGAAGCGCCCAAACGGGGTCAGGTAGCGGTCACCCTTAAAAACATTCAGTACTTC. The chain joins TRBV2 to TRBJ2-4, with D perhaps TRBD2 (6 bases). The CDR3 spans 22 residues. Trimming took off 0 bases at V and 4 bases at J, with 31 bases between the two ends. Germline-derived CDR1 and CDR2 are SNHLY and FYNNEI.

This rearrangement joins TRBV30 to TRBJ2-7; unclear D gene. Per germline, CDR1 GTSNPN and CDR2 SVGIG (reference sequence). The CDR3 runs to 14 residues. Trimming removed 6 bases at V and 0 bases at J, with 15 bases between. CDR3 bases: TGTGCCTGCCATGGCGTCAGGAGCTCCTACGAGCAGTACTTC. As protein: CACHGVRSSYEQYF.

The chain employs TRBV5-1 and TRBJ2-3; 7 bases match TRBD2. The V and J ends lost 5 bases and 0 bases, in that order; junction bases with no gene match: 3. The CDR3 has 14 residues. CDR1 is SGHRS and CDR2 is YFSETQ in the germline V gene. As DNA, the CDR3 is TGCGCCAGCAGACTAGCGTGGAGCACAGATACGCAGTATTTT. Protein: CASRLAWSTDTQYF. Full variable domain (remainder filled in from reference TRBV5-1 and TRBJ2-3): KAGVTQTPRYLIKTRGQQVTLSCSPISGHRSVSWYQQTPGQGLQFLFEYFSETQRNKGNFPGRFSGRQFSNSRSEMNVSTLELGDSALYLCASRLAWSTDTQYFGPGTRLTVL.

The chain carries TRBV5-6 and TRBJ2-7; D remains unclear. The V end lost 2 bases, the J end lost 6 bases, and 6 bases lay between the germline ends. The germline V gene has CDR1 SGHDT and CDR2 YYEEEE. The CDR3 loop spans 11 amino acids. The DNA for the CDR3 is TGTGCCAGCAGCTTCTTTGCCGAGCAGTACTTC. Amino acid sequence: CASSFFAEQYF.

The chain is built from TRBV30 and TRBJ2-2, with TRBD1 identical over 10 bases. Looked up from germline, CDR1 is GTSNPN and CDR2 is SVGIG (reference sequence). The CDR3 length is 13 residues. Trimming at V came to 5 bases and at J to 4 bases, leaving 1 base not matched to a gene. Written as DNA, the CDR3 is TGTGCCTGGGGGACAGGGGCCACCGGGGAGCTGTTTTTT. Translating it yields CAWGTGATGELFF.